Below, 23 T cell receptor beta chains from the same sample are listed, as sequenced in a study of early T cells in non-severe SARS-CoV-2 infection. TCRdb analysed the 5' RACE reads with MiXCR anew, one entry per CDR3 protein. The sample records some 54,000 distinct CDR3 sequences, approximately 9.3% being singletons. Sequences were obtained from whole blood. The receptor source for this set is an adult who was a healthcare worker with PCR-confirmed SARS-CoV-2 infection or an uninfected control (not recorded which).

This clonotype has a count of ten or more. The gene calls are TRBV7-9 and TRBJ2-1, with D uncertain. Per the germline V gene, CDR1 is SEHNR and CDR2 is FQNEAQ (reference sequence). The CDR3 is 10 amino acids. Trimming pared 0 bases from V and 13 bases from J, leaving 4 bases between. This chain's CDR3 is CASSLAPQFF. The CDR3, as DNA: TGTGCCAGCAGCTTAGCGCCCCAGTTCTTC.

This clonotype was recorded many times. V usage is TRBV29-1 and J usage is TRBJ1-1; D possibly corresponds to TRBD1 (5 bases). Deletions cut 1 base from V and 1 base from J, with 10 bases between. The germline gives CDR1 SQVTM, CDR2 ANQGSEA. The CDR3 sequence is 14 residues long. In DNA, the CDR3 is TGCAGCGTTGAAGGCCTCACAGGGAACACTGAAGCTTTCTTT. Translated, it gives CSVEGLTGNTEAFF.

This clonotype appeared many times. This chain uses TRBV12-5 with TRBJ1-5; 7 bases align to TRBD1. Germline assignment: CDR1 LGHNT and CDR2 FRNRAP. V lost 5 bases and J lost 15; bases outside the gene matches: 13. The CDR3 runs to 13 residues. The chain's CDR3 is CASGTRQGVFRHF. DNA of the CDR3: TGTGCTAGTGGTACTCGACAGGGCGTATTTCGGCATTTT.

This clonotype has a handful of counts. The chain has TRBV9 and TRBJ1-2; D uncertain. The CDR3 runs 15 residues. Germline V gene sequence: CDR1 SGDLS, CDR2 YYNGEE. Trimming took 0 bases from V and 4 from J, leaving 13 bases between them. CDR3 DNA sequence: TGTGCCAGCAGCGTAGAACCTGTGCATCCCTATGGCTACACCTTC. Protein product: CASSVEPVHPYGYTF.

The rearrangement joins TRBV2 to TRBJ2-6, with D possibly being TRBD1 (6 bases). V was trimmed by 11 bases and J by 0 bases, leaving 20 bases between them. Germline V gene sequence: CDR1 SNHLY, CDR2 FYNNEI. The CDR3 is 17 residues long. As DNA, the CDR3 is TGTGCCGTTGATCGGGACACAACCCCCTCTGGGGCCAACGTCCTGACTTTC. Its translation: CAVDRDTTPSGANVLTF. Full variable domain (rest looked up from reference TRBV2 and TRBJ2-6): EPEVTQTPSHQVTQMGQEVILRCVPISNHLYFYWYRQILGQKVEFLVSFYNNEISEKSEIFDDQFSVERPDGSNFTLKIRSTKLEDSAMYFCAVDRDTTPSGANVLTFGAGSRLTVL.

Many counts were recorded for this clonotype. This chain joins TRBV29-1 and TRBJ1-2; D perhaps matches TRBD1 (6 bases). V was clipped by 7 bases and J by 3 bases, with 18 bases between them. The CDR3 runs to 14 residues. In germline, CDR1 is SQVTM, CDR2 ANQGSEA. CDR3 amino acids: CSAFLQGQDYGYTF. The CDR3 nucleotides read TGCAGCGCCTTCCTCCAGGGGCAGGACTATGGCTACACCTTC. Complete variable domain (other parts from reference TRBV29-1 and TRBJ1-2): SAVISQKPSRDICQRGTSLTIQCQVDSQVTMMFWYRQQPGQSLTLIATANQGSEATYESGFVIDKFPISRPNLTFSTLTVSNMSPEDSSIYLCSAFLQGQDYGYTFGSGTRLTVV.

This clonotype has more than one count but fewer than ten. J is TRBJ2-7 and V is TRBV7-9; D tentatively fits TRBD1 or TRBD2 (5 bases each). With 7 bases removed from V and 5 bases from J, the gap between germline ends came to 18 bases. The CDR3 runs to 14 residues. CDR1 and CDR2 from the germline V gene are SEHNR and FQNEAQ (reference sequence). CDR3 loop: CASTGRGAGDEQYF. CDR3 bases: TGTGCCAGCACAGGGCGAGGGGCCGGGGACGAGCAGTACTTC.

The chain carries TRBV29-1 and TRBJ2-7; TRBD1 matches 7 bases. The CDR3 length is 13 residues. V was clipped by 6 bases and J by 6 bases; unmatched bases: 11. The germline V gene has CDR1 SQVTM and CDR2 ANQGSEA. CDR3 sequence reads: CSVTGFLEGEQYF. The CDR3 bases are TGCAGCGTGACAGGGTTTTTAGAAGGCGAGCAGTACTTC.

This clonotype was seen at least ten times. The V gene is TRBV6-6, the J gene TRBJ2-2; possibly TRBD2 for D (5 bases). The V gene lost 0 bases and the J gene lost 0 bases, with 8 bases spanning the gap. Germline values: CDR1 MNHNY, CDR2 SVGAGI (reference sequence). The length of the CDR3 is 16 residues. CDR3: CASSYSTGTNTGELFF. The CDR3 region has the DNA TGTGCCAGCAGTTACTCGACCGGGACGAACACCGGGGAGCTGTTTTTT.

This clonotype was counted ten times or more. The chain carries TRBV6-2 or TRBV6-3 and TRBJ2-3, with 7 bases fitting TRBD2. With V trimmed by 2 bases and J by 5 bases, 7 bases remained unmatched. CDR3 length: 15 amino acids. The germline gives CDR1 MNHEY, CDR2 SVGEGT. CDR3 residues: CASSYRRERVDTQYF. The CDR3 nucleotides read TGTGCCAGCAGTTACAGGCGGGAGCGAGTAGATACGCAGTATTTT.

This clonotype showed up just a few times. The chain uses TRBV23-1 and TRBJ1-4, with 10 nucleotides matching TRBD1. TRBV23-1 is filed as an ORF, its function uncertain. After removal of 4 bases from V and 5 bases from J, the junction contained 4 bases not matched to a gene. The CDR3 totals 15 residues. The CDR3 here is CASSRGTGANEKLFF. The CDR3 DNA sequence: TGCGCCAGCAGTCGGGGGACAGGGGCAAATGAAAAACTGTTTTTT.

This clonotype was detected many times. The CDR3 DNA reads TGTGCCAGCAGCCCAGGGAGGGGGAAGACCCAGTACTTC. It specifies CASSPGRGKTQYF. The chain joins TRBV7-2 to TRBJ2-5, with D perhaps TRBD2 (7 bases). Between the trimmed V and J ends, which lost 5 bases and 6 bases, there was a span of 13 bases. The CDR3 runs 13 residues. The V gene's germline CDR1 is SGHTA and CDR2 FQGNSA. Complete variable domain (other parts from reference TRBV7-2 and TRBJ2-5): GAGVSQSPSNKVTEKGKDVELRCDPISGHTALYWYRQSLGQGLEFLIYFQGNSAPDKSGLPSDRFSAERTGGSVSTLTIQRTQQEDSAVYLCASSPGRGKTQYFGPGTRLLVL.

The chain is built from TRBV10-3 and TRBJ2-5, with D tentatively TRBD1 or TRBD2 (6 bases each). CDR3 size: 15 residues. Germline V lookup: CDR1 ENHRY, CDR2 SYGVKD. V was cut by 0 bases and J by 1 base, with 9 bases left in between. The CDR3 here is CAISESGGLQETQYF. DNA of the CDR3: TGTGCCATCAGTGAGTCGGGGGGCCTCCAAGAGACCCAGTACTTC.

This clonotype was observed a few times. This sequence joins TRBV5-6 and TRBJ2-7; D ambiguous. Germline V lookup: CDR1 SGHDT, CDR2 YYEEEE. This CDR3 is built from 15 residues. V was pared by 2 bases and J by 2 bases, with 14 bases between. The CDR3 here is CASSFGGRATYEQYF. Written as DNA, the CDR3 is TGTGCCAGCAGCTTCGGCGGAAGGGCTACCTACGAGCAGTACTTC.

This clonotype was observed at least ten times. The chain has TRBV6-1 and TRBJ2-5, with 9 bases lining up with TRBD2. J gave up 5 bases and V 8 bases, and 9 bases lay outside the gene matches. This CDR3 spans 14 amino acids. Looked up from germline, CDR1 is MNHNS and CDR2 is SASEGT. CDR3 in DNA: TGTGCCAGCGCGAAGCGGGAGGTCGAGGAGACCCAGTACTTC. Translation: CASAKREVEETQYF.

This chain joins TRBV2 and TRBJ1-2; D is ambiguous. The length of the CDR3 is 12 residues. V shed 7 bases and J shed 7 bases, with 13 bases lying between them. Germline lookup yields CDR1 SNHLY and CDR2 FYNNEI. The CDR3 here is CASTENASGYTF. The CDR3 coding sequence is TGTGCCAGCACTGAGAATGCAAGTGGCTACACCTTC. The variable domain in full, completed from reference TRBV2 and TRBJ1-2, reads EPEVTQTPSHQVTQMGQEVILRCVPISNHLYFYWYRQILGQKVEFLVSFYNNEISEKSEIFDDQFSVERPDGSNFTLKIRSTKLEDSAMYFCASTENASGYTFGSGTRLTVV.

In its sample, this clonotype was seen many times. This sequence joins TRBV5-1 and TRBJ2-1, with TRBD2 matching 9 bases. Germline V lookup: CDR1 SGHRS, CDR2 YFSETQ. The CDR3 loop spans 14 amino acids. V dropped 3 bases and J dropped 4; count of bases not matched to a gene: 2. The CDR3 coding sequence is TGCGCCAGCAGCTGGACTAGCGAGTACAATGAGCAGTTCTTC. It specifies CASSWTSEYNEQFF. Full variable domain (missing parts from reference TRBV5-1 and TRBJ2-1): KAGVTQTPRYLIKTRGQQVTLSCSPISGHRSVSWYQQTPGQGLQFLFEYFSETQRNKGNFPGRFSGRQFSNSRSEMNVSTLELGDSALYLCASSWTSEYNEQFFGPGTRLTVL.

This clonotype was counted only a few times. J is TRBJ2-5 and V is TRBV5-1; D call uncertain. Germline CDR1 reads SGHRS; CDR2 reads YFSETQ. The CDR3 spans 11 residues. Trimming removed 4 bases from V and 2 bases from J, with 3 bases in between. This chain's CDR3 is CASSEQETQYF. The CDR3 DNA reads TGCGCCAGCAGCGAACAAGAGACCCAGTACTTC.

This clonotype was seen repeatedly, ten times or more. This sequence joins TRBV5-6 and TRBJ2-7; maybe TRBD1 (6 bases). This CDR3 spans 15 amino acids. Germline assignment: CDR1 SGHDT and CDR2 YYEEEE. The ends were cut back, 0 bases at V and 3 bases at J, with 13 bases in the middle. The CDR3 reads CASSLGDMTGYEQYF. The CDR3 coding sequence is TGTGCCAGCAGCTTGGGGGACATGACGGGCTACGAGCAGTACTTC.

The chain has TRBV3-1 and TRBJ2-6, with 11 positions matching TRBD2. This CDR3 comprises 17 residues. J lost 5 bases, V lost 4 bases, and 7 bases had no gene match. Germline V CDR1 and CDR2: LGHDT, YNNKEL (reference sequence). The CDR3 protein is CASSPTSGTGRANVLTF. CDR3 nucleotide sequence: TGTGCCAGCAGCCCGACTAGCGGGACAGGCAGGGCCAACGTCCTGACTTTC. The full variable domain, rest sourced from reference TRBV3-1 and TRBJ2-6, is DTAVSQTPKYLVTQMGNDKSIKCEQNLGHDTMYWYKQDSKKFLKIMFSYNNKELIINETVPNRFSPKSPDKAHLNLHINSLELGDSAVYFCASSPTSGTGRANVLTFGAGSRLTVL.

This clonotype appeared many times. The chain has TRBV7-2 and TRBJ2-5, with D hard to call. Germline loops: CDR1 SGHTA, CDR2 FQGNSA. The CDR3 covers 13 residues. The V end lost 5 bases, the J end lost 3 bases, and 10 bases lay between the germline ends. The CDR3 spells CASSPGPKETQYF. The DNA of the CDR3 is TGTGCCAGCAGCCCCGGTCCTAAAGAGACCCAGTACTTC.

The CDR3 protein is CSSSREFEEGQYF. The DNA of the CDR3 is TGCAGTTCGTCCAGGGAGTTTGAAGAGGGGCAGTATTTT. This chain links TRBV20-1 with TRBJ2-3; D possibly uses TRBD1 or TRBD2 (5 bases each). The germline V and J ends were trimmed by 8 bases and 11 bases, with 23 bases remaining between them. Germline V gene data show CDR1 as DFQATT and CDR2 as SNEGSKA (reference sequence). This CDR3 has 13 residues.

A note on this clonotype: This may come from a read error, since a much larger clone is one base off. The rearrangement links TRBV2 to TRBJ2-1; no reliable D call. The CDR3 totals 14 residues. Per germline, CDR1 SNHLY and CDR2 FYNNEI. The ends were cut back, 11 bases at V and 0 bases at J, with 14 bases in the middle. The CDR3 coding sequence is TGTGCCGGTGCGTGGCCGAGCTCCTACAATGAGCAGTTCTTC. Amino acids: CAGAWPSSYNEQFF. The full variable domain, its missing parts supplied by reference TRBV2 and TRBJ2-1, is EPEVTQTPSHQVTQMGQEVILRCVPISNHLYFYWYRQILGQKVEFLVSFYNNEISEKSEIFDDQFSVERPDGSNFTLKIRSTKLEDSAMYFCAGAWPSSYNEQFFGPGTRLTVL.